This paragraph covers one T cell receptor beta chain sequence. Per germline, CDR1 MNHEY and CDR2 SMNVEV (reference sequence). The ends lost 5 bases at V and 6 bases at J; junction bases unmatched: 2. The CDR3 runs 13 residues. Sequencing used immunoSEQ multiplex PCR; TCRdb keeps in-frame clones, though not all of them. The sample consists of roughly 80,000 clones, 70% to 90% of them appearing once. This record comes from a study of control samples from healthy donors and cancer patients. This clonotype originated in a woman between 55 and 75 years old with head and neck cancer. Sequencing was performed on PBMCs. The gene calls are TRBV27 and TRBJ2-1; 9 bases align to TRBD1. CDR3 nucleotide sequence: TGTGCCAGCAGTCCGGGACAGGGCAATGAGCAGTTCTTC. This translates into CASSPGQGNEQFF.